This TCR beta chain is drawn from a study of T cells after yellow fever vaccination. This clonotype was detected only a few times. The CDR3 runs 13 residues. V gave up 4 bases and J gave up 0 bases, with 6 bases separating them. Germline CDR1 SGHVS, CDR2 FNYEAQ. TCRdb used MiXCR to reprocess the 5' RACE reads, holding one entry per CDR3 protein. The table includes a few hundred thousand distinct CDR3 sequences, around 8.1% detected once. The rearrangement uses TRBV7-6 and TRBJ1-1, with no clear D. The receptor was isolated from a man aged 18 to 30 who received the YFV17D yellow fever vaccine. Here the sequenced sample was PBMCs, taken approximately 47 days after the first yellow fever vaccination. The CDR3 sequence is CASSSHLNTEAFF. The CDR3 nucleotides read TGTGCCAGCAGCTCCCACCTGAACACTGAAGCTTTCTTT.